This T cell receptor beta chain is drawn from a study of shared clonotypes between healthy human individuals. About this clone: Its specificity is not known.

Assay execution took place at the deep level. The authors loaded 150 to 250 ng DNA, 27,000 or so T cell genomes, into sorted-subset replicate PCRs. Generated by immunoSEQ multiplex PCR, the TCRdb table keeps only in-frame clones and is missing some. The sample holds 100,000 or so clones, roughly 70% seen once. Study-wide results and caveats: Generation probability values for non-shared clonotypes were lower than those for clonotypes shared by all four donors. With several donors compared, around 5% of naive CD4 clonotypes were shared.

The CDR3 is 15 residues long. J gave up 4 bases and V 6 bases, and 11 bases lay outside the gene matches. The chain couples TRBV6-7 to TRBJ1-1; 7 positions match TRBD1. TRBV6-7 is an open reading frame whose function is uncertain. The clonotype was recovered from a woman in her twenties or thirties in good health. Sequences were obtained from memory CD8+ T cells sorted from blood. Subset in this sample: CD45RO+ cells pooled with CCR7-negative TemRA cells. CDR3 in amino acids: CASRDRMLKGTEAFF. CDR3 nucleotides: TGTGCCAGCAGGGACAGGATGCTGAAGGGCACTGAAGCTTTCTTT.